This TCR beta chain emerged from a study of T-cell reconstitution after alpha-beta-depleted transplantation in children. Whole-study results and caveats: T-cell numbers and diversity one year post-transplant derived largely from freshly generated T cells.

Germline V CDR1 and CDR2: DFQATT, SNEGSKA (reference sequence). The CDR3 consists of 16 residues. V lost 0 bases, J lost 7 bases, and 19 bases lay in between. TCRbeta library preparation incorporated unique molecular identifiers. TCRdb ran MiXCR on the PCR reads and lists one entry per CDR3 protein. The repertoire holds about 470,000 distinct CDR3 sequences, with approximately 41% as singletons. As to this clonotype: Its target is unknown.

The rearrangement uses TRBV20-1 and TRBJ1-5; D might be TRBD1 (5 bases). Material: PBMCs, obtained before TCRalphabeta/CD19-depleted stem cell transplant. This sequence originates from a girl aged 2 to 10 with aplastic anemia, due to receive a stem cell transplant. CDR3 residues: CSARDQETVRGQPQHF. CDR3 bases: TGCAGTGCTAGAGATCAAGAGACAGTACGAGGGCAGCCCCAGCATTTT.